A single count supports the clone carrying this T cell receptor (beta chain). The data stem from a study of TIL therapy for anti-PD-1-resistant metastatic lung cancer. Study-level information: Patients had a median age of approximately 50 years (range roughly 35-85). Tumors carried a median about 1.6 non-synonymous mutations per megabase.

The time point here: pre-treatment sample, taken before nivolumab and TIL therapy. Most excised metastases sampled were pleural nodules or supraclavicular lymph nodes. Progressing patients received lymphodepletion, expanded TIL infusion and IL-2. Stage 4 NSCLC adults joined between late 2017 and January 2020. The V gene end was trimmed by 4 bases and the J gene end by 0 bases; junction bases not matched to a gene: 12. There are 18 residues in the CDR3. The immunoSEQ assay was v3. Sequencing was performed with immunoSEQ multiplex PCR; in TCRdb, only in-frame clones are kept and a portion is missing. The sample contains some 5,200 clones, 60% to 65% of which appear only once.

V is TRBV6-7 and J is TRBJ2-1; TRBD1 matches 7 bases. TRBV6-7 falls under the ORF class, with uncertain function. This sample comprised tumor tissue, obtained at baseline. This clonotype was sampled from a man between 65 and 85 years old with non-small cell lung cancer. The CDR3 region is CASSCGFGTALSYNEQFF. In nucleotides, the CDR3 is TGTGCCAGCAGTTGTGGTTTCGGGACAGCACTCTCCTACAATGAGCAGTTCTTC.